The entry below describes one T cell receptor (beta chain). These data come from a study of T cell changes during pregnancy in multiple sclerosis. In germline, CDR1 is SGHDN, CDR2 FVKESK. V was cut by 6 bases and J by 4 bases, with 10 bases left in between. CDR3 size: 14 residues. Only in-frame clones appear in the TCRdb table, and some are missing; sequencing was by immunoSEQ multiplex PCR. Of tens of thousands of clones in the sample, around nine tenths were seen once. The chain employs TRBV14 and TRBJ2-6, with D perhaps TRBD2 (6 bases). The receptor comes from a female donor with multiple sclerosis, enrolled in a pregnancy study. Sequencing used CD8+ T cells from peripheral blood mononuclear cells, obtained in the first trimester of pregnancy. The CDR3 DNA follows: TGTGCCAGCAGGGAGGGTCTGGGGGCCAACGTCCTGACTTTC. This encodes CASREGLGANVLTF. Drawing the rest from reference TRBV14 and TRBJ2-6, the complete variable domain is EAGVTQFPSHSVIEKGQTVTLRCDPISGHDNLYWYRRVMGKEIKFLLHFVKESKQDESGMPNNRFLAERTGGTYSTLKVQPAELEDSGVYFCASREGLGANVLTFGAGSRLTVL.